Listed below are T cell receptor beta chains from one sample, sequenced in a study of regulatory T cells in long-lasting Graves disease. Each CDR3 protein is one row after TCRdb ran MiXCR on the multiplex PCR reads. The profile shows about 470,000 distinct CDR3 sequences, roughly 15% of them singletons. The data were also submitted as part of a second study, on T cells in Graves' hyperthyroidism and ophthalmopathy.

The sample consisted of peripheral blood mononuclear cells (PBMCs), taken at new diagnosis, from a patient treated with antithyroid drugs. Receptors originate from a man aged 35 to 55 with Graves disease. Each CDR3 is given with its conserved first and last residue. Fields, in order: D gene, J gene, V gene, clone size, CDR3 protein, CDR3 DNA. D genes are given only for firm matches. The size of a clone is reported for some rows only, either as once, few or many, or as a class for expanded clones.

D: .; J: TRBJ2-1; V: TRBV19; size: many; CDR3: CASSIGGLTYNEQFF; DNA: TGTGCCAGTAGTATCGGGGGCCTAACCTACAATGAGCAGTTCTTC
D: .; J: TRBJ2-5; V: TRBV30; size: .; CDR3: CAWSPDHGRKETQYF; DNA: TGTGCCTGGAGCCCTGACCATGGAAGGAAAGAGACCCAGTACTTC
D: TRBD1; J: TRBJ2-7; V: TRBV5-1; size: many; CDR3: CASSLGQGIHEQYF; DNA: TGCGCCAGCAGCTTGGGACAGGGGATCCACGAGCAGTACTTC
D: .; J: TRBJ1-2; V: TRBV30; size: many; CDR3: CAWNLHGYTF; DNA: TGTGCCTGGAACCTGCATGGCTACACCTTC
D: TRBD2; J: TRBJ2-5; V: TRBV7-2; size: many; CDR3: CASSLVGGGRGEETQYF; DNA: TGTGCCAGCAGCTTAGTGGGGGGGGGACGGGGAGAAGAGACCCAGTACTTC
D: TRBD2; J: TRBJ2-7; V: TRBV20-1; size: many; CDR3: CSASTSGRADEQYF; DNA: TGCAGTGCTAGTACTAGCGGGAGGGCCGACGAGCAGTACTTC
D: .; J: TRBJ2-4; V: TRBV19; size: few; CDR3: CASSIDPRLYIQYF; DNA: TGTGCCAGTAGTATAGATCCAAGGCTGTACATTCAGTACTTC
D: .; J: TRBJ1-1; V: TRBV20-1; size: .; CDR3: CSPAEFGQRNTEAFF; DNA: TGCAGTCCGGCGGAATTTGGACAAAGGAACACTGAAGCTTTCTTT
D: TRBD1; J: TRBJ2-7; V: TRBV6-1; size: .; CDR3: CASSSPGQGTYEQYF; DNA: TGTGCCAGCAGCTCACCGGGACAGGGAACTTACGAGCAGTACTTC
D: .; J: TRBJ2-1; V: TRBV27; size: many; CDR3: CASSNYPPGETTYNEQFF; DNA: TGTGCCAGCAGTAACTACCCCCCAGGGGAAACCACCTACAATGAGCAGTTCTTC
D: TRBD1; J: TRBJ1-1; V: TRBV28; size: many; CDR3: CASSPIGGGNTEAFF; DNA: TGTGCCAGCAGTCCCATTGGAGGGGGCAACACTGAAGCTTTCTTT
D: TRBD2; J: TRBJ2-7; V: TRBV27; size: few; CDR3: CASSPIPLREGRPYF; DNA: TGTGCCAGCAGTCCAATCCCCCTTCGGGAGGGCCGCCCGTACTTC
D: TRBD1; J: TRBJ1-3; V: TRBV28; size: .; CDR3: CASGAGGDSGNTIYF; DNA: TGTGCCAGCGGGGCAGGGGGGGACTCTGGAAACACCATATATTTT
D: .; J: TRBJ2-5; V: TRBV30; size: many; CDR3: CAWLPPGTDEWETQYF; DNA: TGTGCCTGGCTACCCCCAGGAACCGACGAGTGGGAGACCCAGTACTTC
D: .; J: TRBJ2-1; V: TRBV11-2; size: .; CDR3: CASSLRLASSLMSSYNEQFF; DNA: TGTGCCAGCAGCTTACGATTGGCTAGCTCATTGATGAGCTCCTACAATGAGCAGTTCTTC
D: TRBD1; J: TRBJ2-1; V: TRBV28; size: many; CDR3: CASRNRDSNEQFF; DNA: TGTGCCAGCAGGAACCGGGACAGCAATGAGCAGTTCTTC
D: TRBD2; J: TRBJ2-3; V: TRBV29-1; size: many; CDR3: CSVRGTSGRADTQYF; DNA: TGCAGCGTCCGGGGGACTAGCGGGAGAGCGGATACGCAGTATTTT
D: TRBD1; J: TRBJ2-7; V: TRBV5-1; size: many; CDR3: CASSLTGGEQYF; DNA: TGCGCCAGCAGCTTGACAGGGGGCGAGCAGTACTTC
D: TRBD1; J: TRBJ1-1; V: TRBV6-5; size: .; CDR3: CASSYRQGWTEAFF; DNA: TGTGCCAGCAGTTATCGACAGGGGTGGACTGAAGCTTTCTTT
D: .; J: TRBJ1-4; V: TRBV12-3/TRBV12-4; size: many; CDR3: CASSQHGGIEKLFF; DNA: TGTGCCAGCAGCCAGCATGGGGGCATTGAAAAACTGTTTTTT
D: TRBD1; J: TRBJ1-1; V: TRBV12-5; size: few; CDR3: CASGAPDRKNTEAFF; DNA: TGTGCTAGTGGTGCCCCGGACAGGAAGAACACTGAAGCTTTCTTT
D: .; J: TRBJ2-7; V: TRBV2; size: many; CDR3: CASRDTAAYEQYF; DNA: TGTGCCAGCAGAGACACCGCCGCCTACGAGCAGTACTTC
D: TRBD1; J: TRBJ2-7; V: TRBV12-3/TRBV12-4; size: many; CDR3: CASSHNRDRGAQQYF; DNA: TGTGCCAGCAGTCATAACCGGGACAGGGGGGCTCAGCAGTACTTC
D: .; J: TRBJ1-5; V: TRBV28; size: many; CDR3: CASLSGGNYQPQHF; DNA: TGTGCCAGCCTTTCCGGGGGGAACTATCAGCCCCAGCATTTT
D: .; J: TRBJ2-2; V: TRBV29-1; size: many; CDR3: CSVETVDSFTGELFF; DNA: TGCAGCGTTGAAACAGTCGACAGCTTCACCGGGGAGCTGTTTTTT
D: .; J: TRBJ2-2; V: TRBV20-1; size: few; CDR3: CSVAGSTGELFF; DNA: TGCAGTGTTGCAGGGTCGACCGGGGAGCTGTTTTTT
D: .; J: TRBJ1-1; V: TRBV12-3/TRBV12-4; size: .; CDR3: CASRATVNTEAFF; DNA: TGTGCCAGCAGGGCTACAGTGAACACTGAAGCTTTCTTT
D: .; J: TRBJ2-2; V: TRBV10-3; size: few; CDR3: CAISDPPPNTGELFF; DNA: TGTGCCATCAGTGACCCCCCCCCGAACACCGGGGAGCTGTTTTTT
D: .; J: TRBJ1-1; V: TRBV30; size: many; CDR3: CAWCRGPGTEAFF; DNA: TGTGCCTGGTGCCGGGGGCCGGGCACTGAAGCTTTCTTT
D: TRBD2; J: TRBJ2-1; V: TRBV3-1; size: many; CDR3: CASSPTTSGSGNEQFF; DNA: TGTGCCAGCAGCCCCACCACTAGCGGGAGTGGTAATGAGCAGTTCTTC
D: .; J: TRBJ2-7; V: TRBV11-3; size: many; CDR3: CASSSGQHYEQYF; DNA: TGTGCCAGCAGCTCCGGACAGCACTACGAGCAGTACTTC
D: .; J: TRBJ2-7; V: TRBV20-1; size: .; CDR3: CSARARAPKSSYEQYF; DNA: TGCAGTGCTAGAGCGAGGGCCCCTAAGAGCTCCTACGAGCAGTACTTC
D: .; J: TRBJ2-7; V: TRBV20-1; size: .; CDR3: CSPVDAKTYEQYF; DNA: TGCAGTCCCGTCGACGCGAAAACCTACGAGCAGTACTTC
D: .; J: TRBJ2-1; V: TRBV2; size: few; CDR3: CASSGNSDEQFF; DNA: TGTGCCAGCAGTGGAAACTCGGATGAGCAGTTCTTC
D: TRBD1; J: TRBJ2-2; V: TRBV2; size: .; CDR3: CASRRQGTSGTGELFF; DNA: TGTGCCAGCAGAAGACAGGGTACGAGTGGGACCGGGGAGCTGTTTTTT
D: .; J: TRBJ2-1; V: TRBV14; size: few; CDR3: CASSQVLGGEQFF; DNA: TGTGCCAGCAGCCAAGTCCTTGGAGGGGAGCAGTTCTTC
D: .; J: TRBJ1-6; V: TRBV6-5; size: many; CDR3: CASSYGDLYSPLHF; DNA: TGTGCCAGCAGTTACGGGGACCTTTATTCACCCCTCCACTTT
D: TRBD1; J: TRBJ2-7; V: TRBV6-2/TRBV6-3; size: .; CDR3: CASRGTGSYKQYF; DNA: TGTGCCAGCAGAGGGACAGGTTCCTACAAGCAGTACTTC
D: .; J: TRBJ2-3; V: TRBV29-1; size: .; CDR3: CSVEDGRDTQYF; DNA: TGCAGCGTTGAAGATGGCCGGGATACGCAGTATTTT
D: TRBD2; J: TRBJ2-1; V: TRBV7-2; size: .; CDR3: CASGLDLAGGLNEQFF; DNA: TGTGCCAGCGGCTTAGATCTAGCGGGAGGGCTCAATGAGCAGTTCTTC
D: TRBD2; J: TRBJ2-5; V: TRBV25-1; size: .; CDR3: CASSRVRTSGRETQYF; DNA: TGTGCCAGCAGTAGAGTCCGGACTAGCGGGCGAGAGACCCAGTACTTC
D: .; J: TRBJ2-1; V: TRBV27; size: .; CDR3: CASSLEGLGPTGEQFF; DNA: TGTGCCAGCAGTTTAGAGGGGCTAGGGCCTACAGGTGAGCAGTTCTTC
D: .; J: TRBJ2-7; V: TRBV6-1; size: many; CDR3: CASSEAAGGEAGAGEQYF; DNA: TGTGCCAGCAGCGAAGCGGCAGGGGGTGAAGCGGGAGCTGGGGAGCAGTACTTC
D: TRBD2; J: TRBJ2-7; V: TRBV10-3; size: .; CDR3: CAISNAGTSGRGPFYEQYF; DNA: TGTGCCATCAGTAACGCCGGGACTAGCGGGAGGGGACCTTTCTACGAGCAGTACTTC
D: TRBD2; J: TRBJ2-1; V: TRBV7-8; size: .; CDR3: CASSIGGTGDEQFF; DNA: TGTGCCAGCAGTATCGGGGGGACGGGGGATGAGCAGTTCTTC
D: .; J: TRBJ2-1; V: TRBV7-9; size: many; CDR3: CASSSAGLPIHEQFF; DNA: TGTGCCAGCAGCTCAGCAGGACTCCCTATCCATGAGCAGTTCTTC
D: TRBD2; J: TRBJ2-2; V: TRBV4-2; size: .; CDR3: CASSQDGGRRGTGELFF; DNA: TGTGCCAGCAGCCAAGATGGCGGGAGGCGGGGCACCGGGGAGCTGTTTTTT
D: .; J: TRBJ1-6; V: TRBV28; size: many; CDR3: CASSFFGTSYNSPLHF; DNA: TGTGCCAGCAGTTTTTTCGGAACCTCCTATAATTCACCCCTCCACTTT
D: TRBD2; J: TRBJ2-7; V: TRBV7-9; size: .; CDR3: CASSVGLAGQYEQYF; DNA: TGTGCCAGCAGCGTGGGTCTAGCGGGACAGTACGAGCAGTACTTC
D: .; J: TRBJ2-7; V: TRBV20-1; size: many; CDR3: CSARDPAGLSYEQYF; DNA: TGCAGTGCTAGAGATCCGGCAGGCCTCTCCTACGAGCAGTACTTC
D: .; J: TRBJ2-6; V: TRBV28; size: .; CDR3: CASNSPGDSGANVLTF; DNA: TGTGCCAGCAACTCCCCGGGAGACTCTGGGGCCAACGTCCTGACTTTC
D: TRBD2; J: TRBJ2-7; V: TRBV12-3/TRBV12-4; size: many; CDR3: CASGLAGFGEQYF; DNA: TGTGCCAGCGGACTAGCGGGATTTGGAGAGCAGTACTTC